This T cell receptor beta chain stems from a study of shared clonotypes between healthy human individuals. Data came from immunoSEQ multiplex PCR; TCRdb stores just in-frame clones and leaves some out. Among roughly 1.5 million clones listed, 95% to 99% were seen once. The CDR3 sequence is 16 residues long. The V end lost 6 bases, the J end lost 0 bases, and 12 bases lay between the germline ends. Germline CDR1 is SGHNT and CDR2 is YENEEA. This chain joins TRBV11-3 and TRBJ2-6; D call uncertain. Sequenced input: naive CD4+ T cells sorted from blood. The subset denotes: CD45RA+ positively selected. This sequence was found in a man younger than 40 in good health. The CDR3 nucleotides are TGTGCCAGCAGGGTCCCAAGTTACTCTGGGGCCAACGTCCTGACTTTC. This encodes CASRVPSYSGANVLTF.